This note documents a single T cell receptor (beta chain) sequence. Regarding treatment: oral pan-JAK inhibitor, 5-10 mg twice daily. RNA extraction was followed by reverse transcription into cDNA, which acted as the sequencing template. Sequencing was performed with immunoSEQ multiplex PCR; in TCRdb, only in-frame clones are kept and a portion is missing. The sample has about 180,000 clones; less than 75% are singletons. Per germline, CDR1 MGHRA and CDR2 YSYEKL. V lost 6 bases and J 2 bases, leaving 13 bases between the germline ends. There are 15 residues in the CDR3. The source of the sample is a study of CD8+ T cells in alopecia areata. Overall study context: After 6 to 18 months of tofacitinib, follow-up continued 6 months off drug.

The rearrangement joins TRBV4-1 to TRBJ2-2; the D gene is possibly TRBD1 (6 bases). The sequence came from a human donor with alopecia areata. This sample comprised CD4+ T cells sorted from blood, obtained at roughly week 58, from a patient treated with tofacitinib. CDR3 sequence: CASRYREVNTGELFF. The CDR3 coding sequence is TGCGCCAGCAGATACAGGGAAGTTAACACCGGGGAGCTGTTTTTT.